Following are 3 T cell receptor beta chains from one sample sequenced in a study of shared clonotypes between healthy human individuals (dated by TCRdb to 2018 to 2021). Library creation used the immunoSEQ multiplex PCR assay. The table comes from immuneACCESS by way of TCRdb, which keeps in-frame sequences with V and J called. Part of the clones is missing from these tables; in studies checked, under half for an unresolved V gene and the rest for unknown reasons. Counted in this sample were approximately 500,000 clones; around 80% of them appeared once. The top ten constitute about 12% of the sample. Sequenced material: PBMCs. All receptors come from a woman in her 40s in good health. Some clones in this sample may be carry-over from other donors' samples.

The V gene is TRBV2, the J gene TRBJ1-5, with D possibly TRBD1 on 6 matching bases. The CDR3 has 16 residues. Trimming shortened V by 2 bases and J by 7 bases, and 18 bases separated the two germline ends. The germline V gene has CDR1 SNHLY and CDR2 FYNNEI. The CDR3 loop is CASSERVGGSNQPQHF. CDR3 sequence (DNA): TGTGCCAGCAGTGAAAGGGTCGGGGGCTCAAACCAGCCCCAGCATTTT.

The chain recombines TRBV6-1 with TRBJ1-1; the match to TRBD1 covers 7 bases. V lost 7 bases and J lost 0; bases outside the gene matches: 5. CDR3 size: 14 residues. Germline V gene lookup returns CDR1 MNHNS and CDR2 SASEGT. DNA of the CDR3: TGTGCCAGCACCAGAGACAGGGTGAACACTGAAGCTTTCTTT. Protein product: CASTRDRVNTEAFF.

The chain combines TRBV6-6 with TRBJ2-2; 9 nucleotides align to TRBD1. Germline CDR1 reads MNHNY; CDR2 reads SVGAGI (reference sequence). The length of the CDR3 is 15 residues. The V segment lost 6 bases and the J segment 4 bases; nucleotides outside the gene matches: 6. The CDR3 nucleotides read TGTGCCAGCAGCGAGGGGACAGGGAGCACCGGGGAGCTGTTTTTT. Residues: CASSEGTGSTGELFF.